This TCR beta chain was captured by sequencing in a study of T cells after yellow fever vaccination. General study points: Subsequent to the booster, the majority of primary-vaccination clones reappeared (less than 97% CD4, approximately 85% CD8). Clonotype sharing between CD4 and CD8 compartments was small.

About this clonotype itself: The antigen is undetermined.

TCRdb processed the 5' RACE reads anew with MiXCR; each CDR3 protein has one entry. The repertoire has 400,000 to 650,000 distinct CDR3 sequences, about a fifth of them found once; the top ten carry 16%. The CDR3 covers 14 residues. Germline CDR1 SQVTM, CDR2 ANQGSEA. With 4 bases clipped from V and 0 bases from J, the junction kept 5 bases outside the gene matches. This chain uses TRBV29-1 with TRBJ2-5; 7 nucleotides match TRBD2. The material was PBMCs, obtained about 20 days after the first yellow fever vaccination. The sequence was collected from a man younger than 35 who received the YFV17D yellow fever vaccine. The CDR3: CSVAKGGYQETQYF. CDR3 sequence (DNA): TGCAGCGTTGCTAAGGGAGGGTACCAAGAGACCCAGTACTTC.